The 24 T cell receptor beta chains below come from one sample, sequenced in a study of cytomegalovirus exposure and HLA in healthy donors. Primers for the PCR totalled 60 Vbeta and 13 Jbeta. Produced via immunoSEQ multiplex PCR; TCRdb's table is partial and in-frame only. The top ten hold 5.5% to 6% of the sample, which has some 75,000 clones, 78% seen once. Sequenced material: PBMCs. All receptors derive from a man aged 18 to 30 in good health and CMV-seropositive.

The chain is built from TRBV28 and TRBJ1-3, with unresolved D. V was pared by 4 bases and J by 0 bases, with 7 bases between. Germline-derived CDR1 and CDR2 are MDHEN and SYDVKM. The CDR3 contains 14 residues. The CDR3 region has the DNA TGTGCCAGCAGTTCTAGCTACTCTGGAAACACCATATATTTT. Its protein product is CASSSSYSGNTIYF.

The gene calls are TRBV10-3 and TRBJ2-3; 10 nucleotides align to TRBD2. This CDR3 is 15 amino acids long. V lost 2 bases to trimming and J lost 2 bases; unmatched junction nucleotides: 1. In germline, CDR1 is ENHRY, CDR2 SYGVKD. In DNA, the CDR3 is TGTGCCATCAGTGAGGGACTAGCGGTCACAGATACGCAGTATTTT. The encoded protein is CAISEGLAVTDTQYF.

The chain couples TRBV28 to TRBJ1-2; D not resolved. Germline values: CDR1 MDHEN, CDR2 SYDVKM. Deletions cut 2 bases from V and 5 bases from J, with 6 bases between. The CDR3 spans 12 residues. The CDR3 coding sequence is TGTGCCAGCAGTTTAGCAGTTTATGGCTACACCTTC. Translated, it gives CASSLAVYGYTF.

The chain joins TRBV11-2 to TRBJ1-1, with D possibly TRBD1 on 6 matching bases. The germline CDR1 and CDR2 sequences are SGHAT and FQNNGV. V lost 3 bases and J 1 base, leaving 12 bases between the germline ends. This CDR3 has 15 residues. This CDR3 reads CASSFSGTRNTEAFF. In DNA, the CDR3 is TGTGCCAGCAGCTTCTCGGGGACAAGGAACACTGAAGCTTTCTTT.

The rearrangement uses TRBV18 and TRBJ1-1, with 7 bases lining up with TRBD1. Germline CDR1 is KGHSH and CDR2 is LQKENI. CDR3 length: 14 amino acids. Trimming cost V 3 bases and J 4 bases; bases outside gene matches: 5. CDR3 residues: CASSPSGTATEAFF. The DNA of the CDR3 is TGTGCCAGCTCACCGTCCGGGACAGCCACTGAAGCTTTCTTT.

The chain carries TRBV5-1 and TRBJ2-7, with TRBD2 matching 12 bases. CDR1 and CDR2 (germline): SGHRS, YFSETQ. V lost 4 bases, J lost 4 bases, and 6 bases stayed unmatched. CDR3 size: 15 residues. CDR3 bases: TGCGCCAGCAGCACAGGACTAGCGGGACCGTACGAGCAGTACTTC. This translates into CASSTGLAGPYEQYF.

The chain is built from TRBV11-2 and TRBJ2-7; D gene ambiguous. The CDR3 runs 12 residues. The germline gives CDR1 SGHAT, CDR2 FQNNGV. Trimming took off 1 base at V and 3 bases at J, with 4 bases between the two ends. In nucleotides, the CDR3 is TGTGCCAGCAGCTTAGTTATCTACGAGCAGTACTTC. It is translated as CASSLVIYEQYF.

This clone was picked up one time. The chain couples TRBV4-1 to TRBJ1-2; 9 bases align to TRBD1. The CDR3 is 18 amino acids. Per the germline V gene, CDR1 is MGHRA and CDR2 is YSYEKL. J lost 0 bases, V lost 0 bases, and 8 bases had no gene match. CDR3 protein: CASSQDWGQGRPNYGYTF. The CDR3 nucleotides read TGCGCCAGCAGCCAAGATTGGGGACAGGGCAGGCCTAACTATGGCTACACCTTC.

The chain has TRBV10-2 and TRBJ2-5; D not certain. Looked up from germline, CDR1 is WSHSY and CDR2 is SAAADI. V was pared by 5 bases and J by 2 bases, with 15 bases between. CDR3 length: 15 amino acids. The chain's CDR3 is CASSPPLGRQETQYF. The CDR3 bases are TGCGCCAGCAGTCCACCCCTCGGCAGGCAAGAGACCCAGTACTTC.

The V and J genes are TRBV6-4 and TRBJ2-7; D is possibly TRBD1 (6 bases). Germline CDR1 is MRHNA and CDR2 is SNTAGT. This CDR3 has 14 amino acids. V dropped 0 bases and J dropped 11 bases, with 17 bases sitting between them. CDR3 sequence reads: CASSDSSIGGVKYF. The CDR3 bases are TGTGCCAGCAGTGACTCGAGTATTGGGGGCGTTAAGTACTTC.

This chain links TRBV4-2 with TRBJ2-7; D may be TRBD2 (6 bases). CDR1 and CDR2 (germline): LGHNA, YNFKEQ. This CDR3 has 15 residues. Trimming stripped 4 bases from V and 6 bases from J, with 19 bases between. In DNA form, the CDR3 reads TGTGCCAGCAGCCTCCAGCCAGCCCCCGGGGGCGAGCAGTACTTC. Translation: CASSLQPAPGGEQYF.

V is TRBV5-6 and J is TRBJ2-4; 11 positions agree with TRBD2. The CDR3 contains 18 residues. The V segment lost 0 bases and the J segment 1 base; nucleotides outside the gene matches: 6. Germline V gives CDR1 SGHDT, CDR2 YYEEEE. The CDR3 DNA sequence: TGTGCCAGCAGCTTGGGACTAGCGGGGTCGACTGCCAAAAACATTCAGTACTTC. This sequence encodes CASSLGLAGSTAKNIQYF.

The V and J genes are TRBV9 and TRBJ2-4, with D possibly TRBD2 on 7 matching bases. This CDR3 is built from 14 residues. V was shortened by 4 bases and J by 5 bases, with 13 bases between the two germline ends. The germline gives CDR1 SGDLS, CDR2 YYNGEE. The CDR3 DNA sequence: TGTGCCAGCAGCCCCAGGGGAGGGGAAAACATTCAGTACTTC. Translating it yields CASSPRGGENIQYF.

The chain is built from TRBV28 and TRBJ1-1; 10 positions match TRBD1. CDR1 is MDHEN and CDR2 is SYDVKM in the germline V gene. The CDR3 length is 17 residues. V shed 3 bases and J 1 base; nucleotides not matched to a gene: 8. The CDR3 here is CASSFRGTGVRNTEAFF. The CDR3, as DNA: TGTGCCAGCAGTTTCCGAGGGACAGGGGTCCGGAACACTGAAGCTTTCTTT.

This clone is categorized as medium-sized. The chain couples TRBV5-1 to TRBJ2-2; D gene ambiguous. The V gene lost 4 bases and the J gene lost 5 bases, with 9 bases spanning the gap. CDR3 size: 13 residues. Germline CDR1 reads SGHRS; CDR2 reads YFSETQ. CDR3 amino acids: CASSLVETGELFF. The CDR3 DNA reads TGCGCCAGCAGCCTTGTGGAGACCGGGGAGCTGTTTTTT.

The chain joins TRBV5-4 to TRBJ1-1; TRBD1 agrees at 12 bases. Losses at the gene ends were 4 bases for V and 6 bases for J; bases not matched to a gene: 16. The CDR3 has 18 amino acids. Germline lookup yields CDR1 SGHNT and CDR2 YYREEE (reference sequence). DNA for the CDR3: TGTGCCAGCAGCGAGGGACAGGGGGCATGGGTCCGAGACGCTGAAGCTTTCTTT. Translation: CASSEGQGAWVRDAEAFF.

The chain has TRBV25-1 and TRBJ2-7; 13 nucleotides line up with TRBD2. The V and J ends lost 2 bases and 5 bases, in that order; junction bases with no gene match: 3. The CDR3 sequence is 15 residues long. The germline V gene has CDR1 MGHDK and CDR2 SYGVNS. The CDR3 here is CASSEQGLAGNEQYF. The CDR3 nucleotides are TGTGCCAGCAGTGAACAGGGACTAGCGGGAAACGAGCAGTACTTC.

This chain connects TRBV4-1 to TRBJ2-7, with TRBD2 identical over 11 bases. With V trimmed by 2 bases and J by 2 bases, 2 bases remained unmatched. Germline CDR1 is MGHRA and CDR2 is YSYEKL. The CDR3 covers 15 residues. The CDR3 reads CASSQILAGAYEQYF. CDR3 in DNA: TGCGCCAGCAGCCAAATACTAGCGGGGGCCTACGAGCAGTACTTC.

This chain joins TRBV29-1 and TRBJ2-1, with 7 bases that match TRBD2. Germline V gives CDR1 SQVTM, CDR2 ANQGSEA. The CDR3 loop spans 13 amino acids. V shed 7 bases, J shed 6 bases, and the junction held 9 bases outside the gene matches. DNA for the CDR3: TGCAGCGCCGGGACTAACTCCCTCAATGAGCAGTTCTTC. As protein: CSAGTNSLNEQFF.

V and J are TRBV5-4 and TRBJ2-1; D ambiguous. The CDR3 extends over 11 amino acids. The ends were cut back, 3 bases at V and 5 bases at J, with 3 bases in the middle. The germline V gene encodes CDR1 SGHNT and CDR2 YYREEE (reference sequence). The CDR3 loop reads CASSSDNEQFF. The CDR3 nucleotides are TGTGCCAGCAGCTCGGACAATGAGCAGTTCTTC. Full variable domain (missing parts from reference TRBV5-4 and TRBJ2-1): ETGVTQSPTHLIKTRGQQVTLRCSSQSGHNTVSWYQQALGQGPQFIFQYYREEENGRGNFPPRFSGLQFPNYSSELNVNALELDDSALYLCASSSDNEQFFGPGTRLTVL.

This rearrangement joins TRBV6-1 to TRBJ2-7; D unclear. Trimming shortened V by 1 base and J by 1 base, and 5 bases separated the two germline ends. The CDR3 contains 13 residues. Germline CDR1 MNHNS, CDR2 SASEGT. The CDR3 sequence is CASSEGRSYEQYF. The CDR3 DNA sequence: TGTGCCAGCAGTGAAGGTCGTTCCTACGAGCAGTACTTC.

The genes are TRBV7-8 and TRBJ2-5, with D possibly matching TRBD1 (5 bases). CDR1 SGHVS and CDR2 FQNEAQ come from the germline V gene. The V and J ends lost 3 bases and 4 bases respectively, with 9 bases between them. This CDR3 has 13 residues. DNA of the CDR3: TGTGCCAGCAGCTTTAAAGGGGCAGAGACCCAGTACTTC. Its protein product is CASSFKGAETQYF.

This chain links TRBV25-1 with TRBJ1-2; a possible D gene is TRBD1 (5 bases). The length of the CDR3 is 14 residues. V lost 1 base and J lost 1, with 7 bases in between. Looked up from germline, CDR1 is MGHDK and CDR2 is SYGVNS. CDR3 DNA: TGTGCCAGCAGTGAATGGGGGGGTAACTATGGCTACACCTTC. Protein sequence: CASSEWGGNYGYTF.

As DNA, the CDR3 is TGTGCCATTCACGACAGCTACACTGAAGCTTTCTTT. Its protein product is CAIHDSYTEAFF. This chain uses TRBV10-3 with TRBJ1-1, with D perhaps matching TRBD1 (5 bases). V lost 9 bases and J 3 bases, leaving 11 bases between the germline ends. The CDR3 loop spans 12 amino acids. CDR1 ENHRY and CDR2 SYGVKD come from the germline V gene.